Below, one T cell receptor beta chain is given with its context. The CDR3 spans 14 residues. Germline V gene sequence: CDR1 LGHDT, CDR2 YNNKEL (reference sequence). The V end lost 4 bases, the J end lost 7 bases, and 15 bases lay between the germline ends. These data come from a study of identical twins. Via MiXCR, TCRdb re-called the 5' RACE reads, giving one row per CDR3 protein. The sample has 600,000 to 800,000 distinct CDR3 sequences; 21% are singletons. Separately, the same data were catalogued under a study of T cells expressing NK-cell markers.

The sequenced sample was PBMCs. J is TRBJ2-3 and V is TRBV3-1; a weak D match, TRBD2 (6 bases). The sequence was collected from a woman aged 18 to 35 in good health. The CDR3 coding sequence is TGTGCCAGCAGCCTCGTGAGGGGCGGGAATACGCAGTATTTT. This encodes CASSLVRGGNTQYF.